The next 31 T cell receptor beta chains were all read from a single sample in a study of Graves' ophthalmopathy and Graves' hyperthyroidism (dated by TCRdb to the late 2010s). Sequencing relied on an Illumina HiSeq 2000. TCR beta CDR3 regions were amplified from RNA transcripts for repertoire sequencing. The first round was an RT-PCR using HTBI primers with the Qiagen OneStep RT-PCR kit, and this first round was followed by a second-round multiplex PCR, then size selection and purification. TCRdb trimmed the raw reads at Q25, called clones with MiXCR and kept productive beta chains. Rows merge per CDR3 protein into single entries with the most common DNA and genes. The sample profile shows roughly 610,000 distinct CDR3 sequences; approximately 21% of them were found once. Approximately 7% of the sample comes from the top ten. The material sequenced was peripheral blood. Every receptor here comes from a young woman with stable Graves' hyperthyroidism. Some clones in this sample may be carry-over from other donors' samples. Donor details come from another sample of the same person, matched by shared clones.

A remark on this clonotype: Sequence at one end of the junction differs from germline and may be a read error. The genes are TRBV11-2 and TRBJ2-7; D gene ambiguous. There are 17 residues in the CDR3. Germline CDR1 SGHAT, CDR2 FQNNGV. The CDR3 is CASSSISGQFAPYKQYF. In nucleotides, the CDR3 is TGTGCCAGCAGCTCCATTTCCGGGCAGTTCGCCCCCTACAAGCAGTACTTC.

This clonotype was picked up many times. The chain recombines TRBV12-3 or TRBV12-4 with TRBJ1-3, with D uncertain. The CDR3 has 13 amino acids. Trimming cost V 8 bases and J 1 base, with 9 bases left between them. In DNA, the CDR3 is TGTGCCAGCCGCGCAGAATCTGGAAACACCATATATTTT. Translated: CASRAESGNTIYF.

This clonotype was seen more than once but under ten times. V is TRBV6-1 and J is TRBJ2-2; 14 bases are shared with TRBD2. With V trimmed by 6 bases and J by 9 bases, 9 bases remained unmatched. Germline CDR1 is MNHNS and CDR2 is SASEGT. This CDR3 region has 16 residues. Written as DNA, the CDR3 is TGTGCCAGCAGACCCGGGACTAGCGGGAGTTTCCGGGAGCTGTTTTTT. Protein product: CASRPGTSGSFRELFF.

This clonotype was seen at least ten times. V usage is TRBV29-1 and J usage is TRBJ1-2; the D is unclear. Trimming cost V 2 bases and J 4 bases, with 14 bases left between them. Per germline, CDR1 SQVTM and CDR2 ANQGSEA. The CDR3 is made up of 14 amino acids. The CDR3 sequence is CSVEIEGGGYGYTF. CDR3 sequence (DNA): TGCAGCGTTGAAATCGAGGGCGGTGGCTATGGCTACACCTTC.

This clonotype was recorded many times. V gene TRBV10-3 combines with J gene TRBJ2-7; D might be TRBD1 (6 bases). Germline V CDR1 and CDR2: ENHRY, SYGVKD. The CDR3 covers 15 residues. V lost 5 bases to trimming and J lost 3 bases, with 17 bases between them. The DNA for the CDR3 is TGTGCCATCAGTCCCCGGGACATGGGCTTCTACGAGCAGTACTTC. This codes for CAISPRDMGFYEQYF.

This clonotype has at least ten counts. The chain links TRBV6-1 to TRBJ2-7; the D gene is possibly TRBD1 (7 bases). Germline lookup yields CDR1 MNHNS and CDR2 SASEGT. The CDR3 extends over 16 amino acids. The V end was cut by 7 bases, the J end by 0 bases, with 19 bases between. The CDR3 loop reads CASTRMAGQYSYEQYF. In nucleotides, the CDR3 is TGTGCCAGCACTAGAATGGCGGGACAGTACTCCTACGAGCAGTACTTC.

This chain joins TRBV6-5 and TRBJ1-5; possibly TRBD1 for D (6 bases). The CDR3 loop spans 14 amino acids. V was clipped by 0 bases and J by 5 bases, with 8 bases between them. CDR1 is MNHEY and CDR2 is SVGAGI in the germline V gene. CDR3 loop: CASSYSGADQPQHF. CDR3 nucleotides: TGTGCCAGCAGTTACTCGGGGGCGGATCAGCCCCAGCATTTT.

This clonotype was detected many times. This sequence joins TRBV29-1 and TRBJ2-7; 7 bases map to TRBD1. CDR1 SQVTM and CDR2 ANQGSEA come from the germline V gene. The CDR3 is 15 amino acids. The V and J ends lost 4 bases and 3 bases, in that order; junction bases with no gene match: 12. Here the CDR3 reads CSVVGNRDRNYEQYF. CDR3 in DNA: TGCAGCGTTGTAGGTAACCGGGACAGAAACTACGAGCAGTACTTC.

This clonotype has more than one count but fewer than ten. V is TRBV3-1 and J is TRBJ1-1; the D is unclear. Germline CDR1 reads LGHDT; CDR2 reads YNNKEL (reference sequence). The CDR3 sequence is 17 residues long. The V gene lost 4 bases and the J gene lost 5 bases, with 23 bases spanning the gap. CDR3 nucleotides: TGTGCCAGCAGCCCTTCCCGGAAGGGTCGGCCGGGGACTGAAGCTTTCTTT. Translated, it gives CASSPSRKGRPGTEAFF. Filled out from reference TRBV3-1 and TRBJ1-1, the complete variable domain reads DTAVSQTPKYLVTQMGNDKSIKCEQNLGHDTMYWYKQDSKKFLKIMFSYNNKELIINETVPNRFSPKSPDKAHLNLHINSLELGDSAVYFCASSPSRKGRPGTEAFFGQGTRLTVV.

This clonotype was detected ten times or more. The chain couples TRBV6-2 or TRBV6-3 to TRBJ2-5, with TRBD1 identical over 7 bases. V trimming: 10 bases; J trimming: 4 bases; junction bases outside the gene matches: 12. CDR3 length: 14 amino acids. Per germline, CDR1 MNHEY and CDR2 SVGEGT. The chain's CDR3 is CATAPTTGRETQYF. CDR3 sequence (DNA): TGTGCCACCGCACCGACGACAGGGCGAGAGACCCAGTACTTC.

The J gene is TRBJ1-2, the V gene TRBV6-1; possible D gene TRBD1, 5 bases. Deletions cut 4 bases from V and 4 bases from J, with 16 bases between. Germline V gene lookup returns CDR1 MNHNS and CDR2 SASEGT. The CDR3 totals 15 residues. Here the CDR3 reads CASSAGRGRSYGYTF. The DNA of the CDR3 is TGTGCCAGCAGTGCCGGTAGGGGCCGGAGCTATGGCTACACCTTC.

The sample holds many counts of this clonotype. The DNA for the CDR3 is TGTGCCACCAGTGACGGGACTAGCAGGTACGAGCAGTACTTC. This codes for CATSDGTSRYEQYF. The chain combines TRBV24-1 with TRBJ2-7, with TRBD2 identical over 9 bases. The CDR3 runs 14 residues. Per the germline V gene, CDR1 is KGHDR and CDR2 is SFDVKD. V shed 4 bases, J shed 4 bases, and the junction held 4 bases outside the gene matches.

This clonotype was detected only a few times. The chain links TRBV12-3 or TRBV12-4 to TRBJ1-1, with 12 bases that match TRBD1. J was trimmed by 4 bases and V by 3 bases; bases with no gene match: 3. The CDR3 length is 15 residues. CDR3 residues: CASSFGDRGRTEAFF. The DNA of the CDR3 is TGTGCCAGCAGTTTTGGGGACAGGGGGCGCACTGAAGCTTTCTTT.

This clonotype has more than one count but fewer than ten. CDR3 DNA: TGTGCCAGCAGCCTGGGGGAGATCAAAAACATTCAGTACTTC. Amino acids: CASSLGEIKNIQYF. The chain links TRBV6-1 to TRBJ2-4; D tentatively reads TRBD1 or TRBD2 (5 bases each). The germline gives CDR1 MNHNS, CDR2 SASEGT. The CDR3 consists of 14 residues. Deletions cut 6 bases from V and 3 bases from J, with 12 bases between.

This clonotype was counted many times. The rearrangement joins TRBV18 to TRBJ1-1, with a possible D match to TRBD1 (5 bases). V gave up 1 base and J gave up 7 bases, with 7 bases separating them. Germline V gene lookup returns CDR1 KGHSH and CDR2 LQKENI. The CDR3 runs to 12 residues. The CDR3 DNA reads TGTGCCAGCTCACCACGAGACAGTGAAGCTTTCTTT. As protein: CASSPRDSEAFF. Together with reference TRBV18 and TRBJ1-1, the CDR3 gives the full variable domain: NAGVMQNPRHLVRRRGQEARLRCSPMKGHSHVYWYRQLPEEGLKFMVYLQKENIIDESGMPKERFSAEFPKEGPSILRIQQVVRGDSAAYFCASSPRDSEAFFGQGTRLTVV.

Many counts were recorded for this clonotype. The V call is TRBV27, the J call TRBJ2-2; 7 bases agree with TRBD1. CDR1 is MNHEY, CDR2 SMNVEV, per germline (reference sequence). The CDR3 is 16 amino acids. V gave up 10 bases and J gave up 7 bases; unmatched junction bases: 18. The CDR3: CATIDRAGVSGGELFF. The CDR3 DNA reads TGTGCCACCATTGACAGGGCCGGGGTCTCGGGCGGGGAGCTGTTTTTT.

This clonotype was observed many times. The rearrangement links TRBV12-3 or TRBV12-4 to TRBJ1-1; no clear D gene. V shed 9 bases and J shed 4 bases, with 18 bases lying between them. The CDR3 spans 14 residues. In nucleotides, the CDR3 is TGTGCCAGTAGGTCGTTCGAGGGATTCACTGAAGCTTTCTTT. This codes for CASRSFEGFTEAFF.

The chain uses TRBV15 and TRBJ2-7; possibly TRBD1 for D (7 bases). Germline CDR1 and CDR2: LNHNV and YYDKDF (reference sequence). This CDR3 region has 14 residues. V gave up 4 bases and J gave up 3 bases, with 13 bases separating them. CDR3 sequence (DNA): TGTGCCACCAGCATCGGGACAGCGGGCTACGAGCAGTACTTC. This encodes CATSIGTAGYEQYF.

This clonotype has at least ten counts. V usage is TRBV28 and J usage is TRBJ1-1; D uncertain. Germline V gene data show CDR1 as MDHEN and CDR2 as SYDVKM. The V and J ends lost 5 bases and 7 bases respectively, with 17 bases between them. This CDR3 comprises 14 residues. The CDR3 region has the DNA TGTGCCAGCAGTCTTCGCCAGATACCATATGAAGCTTTCTTT. Protein sequence: CASSLRQIPYEAFF.

This clonotype was found many times. The rearrangement links TRBV28 to TRBJ2-7; D gene ambiguous. This CDR3 spans 10 amino acids. Between the trimmed V and J ends, which lost 10 bases and 4 bases, there was a span of 8 bases. Germline CDR1 reads MDHEN; CDR2 reads SYDVKM. This chain's CDR3 is CATIGYEQYF. In DNA form, the CDR3 reads TGTGCCACCATTGGGTACGAGCAGTACTTC.

The table lists this clonotype with many counts. The chain joins TRBV6-5 to TRBJ1-2, with a possible D match to TRBD1 (6 bases). Per the germline V gene, CDR1 is MNHEY and CDR2 is SVGAGI. Deletions cut 5 bases from V and 3 bases from J, with 13 bases between. This CDR3 region has 14 residues. CDR3 sequence reads: CASSLRTDHYGYTF. CDR3 nucleotide sequence: TGTGCCAGCAGTCTACGGACAGACCACTATGGCTACACCTTC.

In this sample, this clonotype turned up many times. This chain connects TRBV2 to TRBJ1-5; TRBD1 matches 9 bases. Germline values: CDR1 SNHLY, CDR2 FYNNEI. The length of the CDR3 is 14 residues. V trimming: 6 bases; J trimming: 5 bases; junction bases outside the gene matches: 5. CDR3 protein: CASRDTGGDQPQHF. The DNA of the CDR3 is TGTGCCAGCAGAGACACAGGGGGCGATCAGCCCCAGCATTTT. The whole variable domain, filled in from reference TRBV2 and TRBJ1-5, reads EPEVTQTPSHQVTQMGQEVILRCVPISNHLYFYWYRQILGQKVEFLVSFYNNEISEKSEIFDDQFSVERPDGSNFTLKIRSTKLEDSAMYFCASRDTGGDQPQHFGDGTRLSIL.

This clonotype has at least ten counts. The V and J genes are TRBV15 and TRBJ1-2; TRBD1 might be the D (6 bases). From germline, CDR1 is LNHNV and CDR2 YYDKDF (reference sequence). V was trimmed by 7 bases and J by 4 bases, leaving 19 bases between them. The CDR3 extends over 15 amino acids. In DNA form, the CDR3 reads TGTGCCACCACCCTGGATACGGGGGCCTCCTATGGCTACACCTTC. It encodes CATTLDTGASYGYTF.

This clonotype has only one observation. A much larger clone differs from this one at a single base, so this may be a read error. The genes are TRBV20-1 and TRBJ1-6; D is ambiguous. CDR3 length: 12 amino acids. Germline V gives CDR1 DFQATT, CDR2 SNEGSKA (reference sequence). The CDR3 DNA reads TGCAGTGCTAGAGAGAGTAATTCACCCTTCCACTTT. It encodes CSARESNSPFHF.

The chain links TRBV6-1 to TRBJ1-2; possibly TRBD1 for D (6 bases). Looked up from germline, CDR1 is MNHNS and CDR2 is SASEGT. The V end was cut by 6 bases, the J end by 4 bases, with 18 bases between. This CDR3 comprises 15 residues. The CDR3 loop reads CASRSDQQGFYGYTF. CDR3 DNA sequence: TGTGCCAGCAGGAGCGATCAACAGGGATTCTATGGCTACACCTTC.

The gene calls are TRBV29-1 and TRBJ2-2; possibly TRBD1 for D (6 bases). From germline, CDR1 is SQVTM and CDR2 ANQGSEA. Trimming took 2 bases from V and 1 from J, leaving 11 bases between them. This CDR3 has 15 amino acids. The CDR3 reads CSVELGTLNTGELFF. For the CDR3, the DNA is TGCAGCGTTGAATTGGGGACACTGAACACCGGGGAGCTGTTTTTT.

The chain employs TRBV19 and TRBJ2-7, with 9 nucleotides matching TRBD2. The CDR3 runs 14 residues. Germline V gene lookup returns CDR1 LNHDA and CDR2 SQIVND (reference sequence). J lost 6 bases, V lost 5 bases, and 8 bases had no gene match. CDR3: CASSPVAGGGEQYF. CDR3 coding DNA: TGTGCCAGTAGTCCCGTTGCGGGAGGGGGCGAGCAGTACTTC.

This clonotype was seen at least ten times. The chain combines TRBV2 with TRBJ1-5; 7 bases align to TRBD1. The CDR3 has 16 residues. V gave up 3 bases and J gave up 0 bases; unmatched junction bases: 5. Germline V gene sequence: CDR1 SNHLY, CDR2 FYNNEI. The CDR3 region has the DNA TGTGCCAGCAGTGAGAGGGACAGAATTAGCAATCAGCCCCAGCATTTT. It encodes CASSERDRISNQPQHF.

This chain links TRBV12-5 with TRBJ1-5, with 7 bases matching TRBD1. Germline V CDR1 and CDR2: LGHNT, FRNRAP. This CDR3 has 14 residues. V was pared by 6 bases and J by 4 bases, with 6 bases of the junction left unmatched. The CDR3 sequence: CASGTGQQNQPQHF. The CDR3 region has the DNA TGTGCTAGTGGCACGGGACAGCAAAATCAGCCCCAGCATTTT.

Many counts were recorded for this clonotype. DNA of the CDR3: TGTGCCAGCAAGGTGCTAGCGACCTACGAGCAGTACTTC. Translated: CASKVLATYEQYF. The V and J genes are TRBV2 and TRBJ2-7, with D possibly TRBD2 on 6 matching bases. Trimming cost V 7 bases and J 2 bases, with 12 bases left between them. Germline loops: CDR1 SNHLY, CDR2 FYNNEI. This CDR3 is 13 amino acids long.

This clonotype appeared many times. The chain joins TRBV28 to TRBJ1-5; D gene uncertain. The germline V gene has CDR1 MDHEN and CDR2 SYDVKM. Trimming left V 6 bases short and J 5 bases short, with 8 bases between. This CDR3 has 12 residues. The CDR3 loop is CASSVTHQPQHF. CDR3 coding DNA: TGTGCCAGCAGCGTGACCCATCAGCCCCAGCATTTT.